A selection of T cell receptor beta chains follows, all from one sample in a study of T cells in Graves' hyperthyroidism and ophthalmopathy. TCRdb ran MiXCR on the multiplex PCR reads and lists one entry per CDR3 protein. The sample has 600,000 to 700,000 distinct CDR3 sequences, about 14% seen once. The sequenced sample consisted of blood. Receptors originate from a woman in her forties with Graves' ophthalmopathy. Each CDR3 is given with its conserved first and last residue. D genes are given only for firm matches. Clone sizes are given selectively: once, few, many, or a class where the clone is expanded.

V,size,D,J,CDR3,DNA
TRBV29-1,many,TRBD2,TRBJ2-5,CSVDSVGGMETQYF,TGCAGCGTCGATAGTGTGGGAGGGATGGAGACCCAGTACTTC
TRBV11-2,-,TRBD2,TRBJ2-2,CASSLDPGLALTGELFF,TGTGCCAGCAGCTTAGACCCGGGACTAGCTTTGACCGGGGAGCTGTTTTTT
TRBV15,many,TRBD2,TRBJ2-5,CATSRDSGRWGETQYF,TGTGCCACCAGCAGAGATAGCGGGAGATGGGGTGAGACCCAGTACTTC
TRBV2,few,-,TRBJ1-5,CASSEPPKSSGQPQHF,TGTGCCAGCAGTGAACCACCCAAGTCCAGCGGACAGCCCCAGCATTTT
TRBV20-1,few,TRBD1,TRBJ1-2,CSRTGVNYGYTF,TGCAGCCGGACAGGGGTTAACTATGGCTACACCTTC
TRBV12-5,many,TRBD1,TRBJ1-1,CASGLQGANTEAFF,TGTGCTAGTGGTTTACAGGGGGCGAACACTGAAGCTTTCTTT
TRBV2,many,-,TRBJ1-5,CASQASNQPQHF,TGTGCCAGCCAGGCCTCCAATCAGCCCCAGCATTTT
TRBV7-2,few,TRBD1,TRBJ2-5,CASSSEQGAWETQYF,TGTGCCAGCAGCTCCGAGCAGGGGGCTTGGGAGACCCAGTACTTC
TRBV12-3/TRBV12-4,many,-,TRBJ2-3,CASNQDREGTDTQYF,TGTGCCAGCAATCAAGACAGGGAGGGCACAGATACGCAGTATTTT
TRBV15,many,-,TRBJ2-7,CATSRDLGAEQYF,TGTGCCACCAGCAGAGATTTGGGCGCCGAGCAGTACTTC
TRBV19,many,TRBD1,TRBJ2-2,CASSIDPTGGNTGELFF,TGTGCCAGTAGTATAGATCCGACAGGGGGCAACACCGGGGAGCTGTTTTTT
TRBV28,-,-,TRBJ2-7,CASSTPGGVREQYF,TGTGCCAGCAGTACCCCAGGGGGGGTTAGGGAGCAGTACTTC
TRBV20-1,-,-,TRBJ1-2,CSARDHRNYGYTF,TGCAGTGCTAGGGATCACCGGAACTATGGCTACACCTTC
TRBV10-3,few,TRBD1,TRBJ2-7,CAIGTGGEYEQYF,TGTGCCATTGGGACAGGAGGGGAGTACGAGCAGTACTTC
TRBV6-1,many,-,TRBJ1-5,CASSKNQPQHF,TGTGCCAGCAGTAAGAATCAGCCCCAGCATTTT
TRBV11-3,-,-,TRBJ1-6,CASSLFGSDNSPLHF,TGTGCCAGCAGCTTGTTCGGCAGTGATAATTCACCCCTCCACTTT
TRBV30,many,-,TRBJ1-1,CAWSVTGANTEAFF,TGTGCCTGGAGTGTAACGGGGGCGAACACTGAAGCTTTCTTT
TRBV6-5,many,-,TRBJ2-4,CASSTSELQNIQYF,-
TRBV29-1,few,-,TRBJ2-7,CSVEVFWEQHF,TGCAGCGTTGAAGTGTTTTGGGAGCAGCACTTC
TRBV6-2/TRBV6-3,many,TRBD1,TRBJ1-2,CASRTGGANYGYTF,TGTGCCAGCAGGACAGGGGGAGCTAACTATGGCTACACCTTC
TRBV4-1,-,TRBD1,TRBJ2-5,CASSQGDRVETQYF,TGCGCCAGCAGCCAGGGGGACAGGGTTGAGACCCAGTACTTC
TRBV6-1,-,-,TRBJ1-2,CASSESPYRAANYGYTF,TGTGCCAGCAGTGAAAGTCCATACAGGGCTGCTAACTATGGCTACACCTTC
TRBV20-1,many,-,TRBJ1-2,CSARDPGQEYGYTF,TGCAGTGCTAGAGATCCAGGCCAGGAGTATGGCTACACCTTC
TRBV11-1,few,-,TRBJ1-5,CASATGYNQPQHF,TGTGCCAGCGCAACAGGGTACAATCAGCCCCAGCATTTT
TRBV6-1,-,TRBD1,TRBJ1-5,CATRPGQGRQPQHF,TGTGCCACTAGGCCGGGACAGGGAAGACAGCCCCAGCATTTT
TRBV30,-,TRBD1,TRBJ2-7,CAWSSWTGGNEQYF,TGTGCCTGGAGTTCTTGGACAGGGGGCAACGAGCAGTACTTC
TRBV12-3/TRBV12-4,many,TRBD1,TRBJ1-2,CASSPTGGSHGYTF,TGTGCCAGCAGTCCCACAGGGGGATCTCATGGCTACACCTTC
TRBV4-1,many,-,TRBJ1-2,CASSQVHWGRGDYGYTF,TGCGCCAGCAGCCAAGTTCATTGGGGCAGGGGTGACTATGGCTACACCTTC
TRBV29-1,many,TRBD1,TRBJ2-7,CSVISGQGGYEQYF,TGCAGCGTCATAAGCGGACAGGGGGGGTACGAGCAGTACTTC
TRBV11-2,-,-,TRBJ2-2,CASSLDLNTGELFF,TGTGCCAGCAGCTTAGATCTAAACACCGGGGAGCTGTTTTTT
TRBV7-3,many,-,TRBJ2-6,CASRDGGGSSGANVLTF,TGTGCCAGCAGGGATGGGGGTGGGAGCTCTGGGGCCAACGTCCTGACTTTC
TRBV29-1,many,-,TRBJ2-2,CSAPLGDKGSTGELFF,TGCAGCGCTCCCCTGGGGGACAAAGGGAGCACCGGGGAGCTGTTTTTT
TRBV28,many,TRBD1,TRBJ2-7,CASSLADRYEQYF,TGTGCCAGCAGTTTAGCGGACAGGTACGAGCAGTACTTC
TRBV11-2,-,TRBD2,TRBJ2-5,CASSQLAGSGMETQYF,TGTGCCAGCAGCCAACTTGCGGGTAGCGGGATGGAGACCCAGTACTTC
TRBV7-8,many,-,TRBJ1-2,CASSFTDYGYTF,TGTGCCAGCAGCTTTACAGACTATGGCTACACCTTC
TRBV12-3/TRBV12-4,many,-,TRBJ2-7,CASSHPGPNYEQYF,TGTGCCAGCAGCCATCCGGGGCCCAACTACGAGCAGTACTTC
TRBV19,-,-,TRBJ2-4,CASSIQGNIQYF,TGTGCCAGTAGTATTCAGGGAAACATTCAGTACTTC
TRBV19,many,-,TRBJ1-1,CASSMGNTEAFF,TGTGCCAGTAGTATGGGGAACACTGAAGCTTTCTTT
TRBV10-3,many,TRBD1,TRBJ1-5,CAISTGQGNQPQHF,TGTGCCATCAGCACGGGACAGGGGAATCAGCCCCAGCATTTT
TRBV7-2,-,TRBD2,TRBJ2-5,CASSKALAGVKETQYF,TGTGCCAGCAGCAAAGCATTAGCGGGAGTAAAAGAGACCCAGTACTTC
TRBV12-3/TRBV12-4,many,TRBD2,TRBJ2-7,CASTAFSGSVHEQYF,TGTGCCAGCACGGCATTTAGCGGGAGTGTCCACGAGCAGTACTTC
TRBV30,-,-,TRBJ1-5,CAWSDSPLRPQHF,TGTGCCTGGAGTGACAGCCCGCTTCGGCCCCAGCATTTT
TRBV30,-,TRBD1,TRBJ1-5,CAWRKVGGGVQPQHF,TGTGCCTGGAGAAAGGTCGGAGGGGGCGTTCAGCCCCAGCATTTT
TRBV3-1,-,-,TRBJ2-7,CASSHRLAGHEQYF,TGTGCCAGCAGCCACCGGCTAGCTGGCCACGAGCAGTACTTC
TRBV5-1,many,-,TRBJ1-2,CASSFTPTNNYGYTF,TGCGCCAGCAGCTTCACCCCGACGAATAACTATGGCTACACCTTC
TRBV28,many,-,TRBJ1-1,CASSLYTDLNTEAFF,TGTGCCAGCAGTTTGTACACGGACCTGAACACTGAAGCTTTCTTT
TRBV6-2/TRBV6-3,many,TRBD1,TRBJ2-7,CASTAYRGPHEQYF,TGTGCCAGCACCGCATACAGGGGCCCTCACGAGCAGTACTTC
TRBV27,many,-,TRBJ2-7,CASSEHNSYEQYF,TGTGCCAGCAGTGAGCACAACTCCTACGAGCAGTACTTC
TRBV6-1,-,-,TRBJ1-6,CASRRGGVNSPLHF,TGTGCCAGCCGGAGGGGGGGGGTTAATTCACCCCTCCACTTT
TRBV7-8,many,-,TRBJ2-5,CASSLHKKETQYF,TGTGCCAGCAGCCTACACAAAAAAGAGACCCAGTACTTC
TRBV7-2,-,-,TRBJ2-5,CASRAGREQETQYF,TGTGCCAGTCGCGCTGGCAGGGAGCAAGAGACCCAGTACTTC
TRBV3-1,-,-,TRBJ1-1,CASSQWGEDTEAFF,TGTGCCAGCAGCCAGTGGGGCGAGGACACTGAAGCTTTCTTT
TRBV12-3/TRBV12-4,many,-,TRBJ1-1,CASSTTMEAFF,TGTGCCAGCAGTACTACTATGGAAGCTTTCTTT
TRBV6-2/TRBV6-3,many,-,TRBJ1-5,CASSDIHSNQPQHF,TGTGCCAGCAGTGACATTCATAGCAATCAGCCCCAGCATTTT